Below, 27 T cell receptor beta chains from the same sample are listed, as sequenced in a study of T cell repertoires in cytomegalovirus infection. Each CDR3 protein gets one entry after TCRdb re-called the reads with MiXCR. There are around 270,000 distinct CDR3 sequences in the sample; approximately 9.2% occur only once, and more than 12% lies in the top ten. The sequenced sample was PBMCs. All receptors derive from a human donor in good health (CMV status not recorded). Some clones in this sample may be carry-over from other donors' samples.

This clonotype was detected many times. The V call is TRBV7-2, the J call TRBJ1-1; maybe TRBD1 (6 bases). Trimming took 5 bases from V and 4 from J, leaving 17 bases between them. Germline loops: CDR1 SGHTA, CDR2 FQGNSA. The CDR3 is 15 residues long. The CDR3 here is CASSPTTGGGTEAFF. The CDR3 DNA reads as TGTGCCAGCAGCCCCACTACGGGAGGGGGCACTGAAGCTTTCTTT.

This clonotype was counted at least ten times. The chain carries TRBV7-2 and TRBJ2-6; D gene unclear. V was pared by 3 bases and J by 2 bases, with 5 bases between. This CDR3 contains 14 residues. CDR1 is SGHTA and CDR2 is FQGNSA in the germline V gene. DNA of the CDR3: TGTGCCAGCAGCTTTAAAACTGGGGCCAACGTCCTGACTTTC. Residues: CASSFKTGANVLTF.

This clonotype showed up many times. The CDR3 loop reads CASSEQGAGTEAFF. In DNA form, the CDR3 reads TGTGCCAGCAGCGAACAGGGGGCGGGCACTGAAGCTTTCTTT. J is TRBJ1-1 and V is TRBV7-2, with 9 nucleotides matching TRBD1. Germline V gene sequence: CDR1 SGHTA, CDR2 FQGNSA. The CDR3 length is 14 residues. Unmatched junction bases numbered 5, after V lost 5 bases and J lost 4 bases. Variable domain in full (rest from reference TRBV7-2 and TRBJ1-1): GAGVSQSPSNKVTEKGKDVELRCDPISGHTALYWYRQSLGQGLEFLIYFQGNSAPDKSGLPSDRFSAERTGGSVSTLTIQRTQQEDSAVYLCASSEQGAGTEAFFGQGTRLTVV.

There are a few counts of this clonotype. The rearrangement joins TRBV20-1 to TRBJ1-1; TRBD1 matches at 9 bases. Germline CDR1 and CDR2: DFQATT and SNEGSKA (reference sequence). Trimming cost V 1 base and J 4 bases; bases outside gene matches: 7. The CDR3 loop spans 15 amino acids. CDR3 nucleotides: TGCAGTGCTAGAGCAGGACAGGGGCTGAGCACTGAAGCTTTCTTT. Translation gives CSARAGQGLSTEAFF.

In this sample, this clonotype turned up many times. The CDR3 reads CASSLFSRQASTNEKLFF. CDR3 DNA sequence: TGTGCCAGCAGCCTGTTTTCCAGACAGGCCTCAACTAATGAAAAACTGTTTTTT. The genes are TRBV7-8 and TRBJ1-4, with D possibly being TRBD1 (6 bases). Trimming removed 5 bases at V and 0 bases at J, with 19 bases between. CDR1 and CDR2 (germline): SGHVS, FQNEAQ. The CDR3 sequence is 18 residues long.

The chain links TRBV28 to TRBJ2-4, with 9 nucleotides matching TRBD1. The V segment lost 6 bases and the J segment 4 bases; nucleotides outside the gene matches: 4. In germline, CDR1 is MDHEN, CDR2 SYDVKM. The CDR3 length is 14 residues. In nucleotides, the CDR3 is TGTGCCAGCAGCTTTGGGACAGGGAAAAACATTCAGTACTTC. Translated, it gives CASSFGTGKNIQYF.

The sample holds many counts of this clonotype. The chain employs TRBV7-2 and TRBJ2-3; 12 bases map to TRBD2. Trimming at V came to 3 bases and at J to 4 bases, leaving 5 bases not matched to a gene. The CDR3 extends over 16 amino acids. CDR1 SGHTA and CDR2 FQGNSA come from the germline V gene. CDR3 in DNA: TGTGCCAGCAGCTTCCTAGCGGGAGGGACAGCAGATACGCAGTATTTT. Translating gives CASSFLAGGTADTQYF.

This clonotype was counted ten times or more. The V and J genes are TRBV7-6 and TRBJ2-5; D not resolved. V dropped 1 base and J dropped 5 bases, with 14 bases sitting between them. Germline loops: CDR1 SGHVS, CDR2 FNYEAQ. CDR3 length: 15 amino acids. The CDR3 DNA reads as TGTGCCAGCAGCTTAGATGGGCCCCTCGTGGAGACCCAGTACTTC. Its translation is CASSLDGPLVETQYF.

In its sample, this clonotype was seen many times. The rearrangement uses TRBV6-2 or TRBV6-3 and TRBJ2-1, with D possibly being TRBD2 (6 bases). Germline CDR1 reads MNHEY; CDR2 reads SVGEGT. The CDR3 spans 12 residues. V lost 8 bases, J lost 6 bases, and 11 bases lay in between. CDR3 DNA sequence: TGTGCCAGCCGGGGACTTCCCAATGAGCAGTTCTTC. It is translated as CASRGLPNEQFF.

This clonotype was recorded at least ten times. This chain connects TRBV20-1 to TRBJ2-3; 11 bases fit TRBD2. V dropped 2 bases and J dropped 6; count of bases not matched to a gene: 7. The CDR3 runs to 15 residues. Germline V lookup: CDR1 DFQATT, CDR2 SNEGSKA (reference sequence). CDR3 protein: CSARRLAGGSDTQYF. CDR3 DNA sequence: TGCAGTGCTAGACGTCTAGCGGGAGGAAGCGATACGCAGTATTTT.

Points on this clonotype: A clone one base away is much larger, so this may be a read error. The chain employs TRBV19 and TRBJ1-2; D is ambiguous. Germline V gene sequence: CDR1 LNHDA, CDR2 SQIVND (reference sequence). This CDR3 is built from 12 residues. In DNA form, the CDR3 reads TGTGCCAGTACTATAGAGAACTATGGCTACACCTTC. The encoded protein is CASTIENYGYTF.

This clonotype was counted between two and nine times. This chain joins TRBV18 and TRBJ1-5, with TRBD1 as a possible D gene (5 bases). Germline CDR1 reads KGHSH; CDR2 reads LQKENI. The ends were cut back, 2 bases at V and 4 bases at J, with 12 bases in the middle. The CDR3 is made up of 15 amino acids. CDR3: CASSPVGAANQPQHF. CDR3 nucleotide sequence: TGTGCCAGCTCACCAGTAGGGGCCGCTAATCAGCCCCAGCATTTT. The whole variable domain, filled in from reference TRBV18 and TRBJ1-5, reads NAGVMQNPRHLVRRRGQEARLRCSPMKGHSHVYWYRQLPEEGLKFMVYLQKENIIDESGMPKERFSAEFPKEGPSILRIQQVVRGDSAAYFCASSPVGAANQPQHFGDGTRLSIL.

This clonotype was observed at least ten times. The rearrangement uses TRBV7-2 and TRBJ1-5; no firm D call. V was cut by 1 base and J by 1 base, with 2 bases left in between. CDR1 and CDR2 from the germline V gene are SGHTA and FQGNSA. The CDR3 spans 13 residues. In DNA form, the CDR3 reads TGTGCCAGCAGCTTAGAGAGCAATCAGCCCCAGCATTTT. It translates to CASSLESNQPQHF.

J is TRBJ2-2 and V is TRBV18; D gene unclear. The CDR3 covers 15 residues. The V end lost 2 bases, the J end lost 0 bases, and 7 bases lay between the germline ends. The germline gives CDR1 KGHSH, CDR2 LQKENI. The CDR3 loop reads CASSPSSANTGELFF. The CDR3 nucleotides are TGTGCCAGCTCACCATCATCGGCGAACACCGGGGAGCTGTTTTTT.

The table lists this clonotype with a few counts. The chain joins TRBV19 to TRBJ1-1; D uncertain. Trimming pared 0 bases from V and 1 base from J, leaving 9 bases between. This CDR3 has 15 amino acids. Germline values: CDR1 LNHDA, CDR2 SQIVND (reference sequence). The CDR3 nucleotides read TGTGCCAGTAGTATAGATAGAGACCAGAACACTGAAGCTTTCTTT. This gives the protein CASSIDRDQNTEAFF.

At least ten counts were recorded for this clonotype. This chain connects TRBV30 to TRBJ1-5; D is undetermined. V lost 3 bases and J lost 7, with 22 bases in between. This CDR3 has 16 residues. Germline CDR1 reads GTSNPN; CDR2 reads SVGIG (reference sequence). The CDR3 reads CAWSNFAIGAAQPQHF. The CDR3 DNA sequence: TGTGCCTGGAGCAATTTCGCCATCGGCGCGGCACAGCCCCAGCATTTT. Looking up the rest from reference TRBV30 and TRBJ1-5 gives the full variable domain: SQTIHQWPATLVQPVGSPLSLECTVEGTSNPNLYWYRQAAGRGLQLLFYSVGIGQISSEVPQNLSASRPQDRQFILSSKKLLLSDSGFYLCAWSNFAIGAAQPQHFGDGTRLSIL.

This clonotype occurred many times. The V call is TRBV7-8, the J call TRBJ1-1, with D unresolved. Between the trimmed V and J ends, which lost 6 bases and 4 bases, there was a span of 12 bases. The CDR3 runs 13 residues. Germline V CDR1 and CDR2: SGHVS, FQNEAQ. DNA of the CDR3: TGTGCCAGCAGGGGCGTCCAGAGCACTGAAGCTTTCTTT. Its translation is CASRGVQSTEAFF.

The sample holds many counts of this clonotype. The V gene is TRBV7-2, the J gene TRBJ2-7, with 7 bases aligning to TRBD1. The CDR3 is 15 residues long. Germline CDR1 SGHTA, CDR2 FQGNSA. V shed 3 bases, J shed 4 bases, and the junction held 9 bases outside the gene matches. The CDR3 reads CASSLRPGQSYEQYF. CDR3 DNA: TGTGCCAGCAGCTTGCGCCCGGGACAGAGTTACGAGCAGTACTTC.

This clonotype has ten or more counts. V and J are TRBV28 and TRBJ1-2, with TRBD1 matching 9 bases. Germline-derived CDR1 and CDR2 are MDHEN and SYDVKM. Trimming cost V 2 bases and J 8 bases; bases outside gene matches: 15. This CDR3 has 17 residues. The CDR3 coding sequence is TGTGCCAGCAGTTTACGGGGACAGGGCCTCGCTATGGGCGGCTACACCTTC. Protein: CASSLRGQGLAMGGYTF.

This clonotype was observed many times. The chain links TRBV7-2 to TRBJ2-7; D gene uncertain. The CDR3 extends over 14 amino acids. The V end was cut by 1 base, the J end by 1 base, with 8 bases between. Germline CDR1 reads SGHTA; CDR2 reads FQGNSA. This CDR3 reads CASSLDGGSYEQYF. Written as DNA, the CDR3 is TGTGCCAGCAGCTTAGACGGCGGATCCTACGAGCAGTACTTC.

In its sample, this clonotype was seen many times. V and J are TRBV7-2 and TRBJ1-1, with D unresolved. The CDR3 is 14 residues long. V was trimmed by 3 bases and J by 0 bases, leaving 8 bases between them. Germline assignment: CDR1 SGHTA and CDR2 FQGNSA. CDR3 nucleotide sequence: TGTGCCAGCAGCTTGCACTTCATGAACACTGAAGCTTTCTTT. Its translation is CASSLHFMNTEAFF.

This clonotype occurred many times. The chain carries TRBV7-2 and TRBJ2-3; a possible D gene is TRBD2 (6 bases). The germline V gene has CDR1 SGHTA and CDR2 FQGNSA. Trimming took 5 bases from V and 2 from J, leaving 14 bases between them. This CDR3 comprises 15 residues. CDR3 protein: CASSPSGTFTDTQYF. The CDR3 region has the DNA TGTGCCAGCAGCCCCTCCGGGACTTTCACAGATACGCAGTATTTT.

This clonotype was counted only a few times. The rearrangement joins TRBV5-5 to TRBJ2-7; D gene unclear. Trimming left V 0 bases short and J 5 bases short, with 12 bases between. CDR3 size: 14 residues. The germline gives CDR1 SGHKS, CDR2 YYEKEE (reference sequence). CDR3 nucleotide sequence: TGTGCCAGCAGCTTGGCCGGACGGTCCCACGAGCAGTACTTC. Its protein is CASSLAGRSHEQYF.

The chain joins TRBV25-1 to TRBJ1-5; 7 bases line up with TRBD1. This CDR3 contains 16 residues. CDR1 and CDR2 from the germline V gene are MGHDK and SYGVNS. V trimming: 1 base; J trimming: 5 bases; junction bases outside the gene matches: 8. The CDR3 coding sequence is TGTGCCAGCAGTGAATCAGGAGGAGGGGGCCATCAGCCCCAGCATTTT. It specifies CASSESGGGGHQPQHF.

The CDR3 is CATSRDMTGELFF. As DNA, the CDR3 is TGTGCCACCAGCAGAGATATGACCGGGGAGCTGTTTTTT. The chain carries TRBV15 and TRBJ2-2, with D uncertain. V lost 0 bases and J 5 bases, leaving 4 bases between the germline ends. Looked up from germline, CDR1 is LNHNV and CDR2 is YYDKDF (reference sequence). The CDR3 length is 13 residues.

This clonotype was seen many times. At one end, the junction sequence differs from germline, possibly due to a read error. The chain joins TRBV28 to TRBJ2-1, with 9 bases fitting TRBD2. CDR1 and CDR2 (germline): MDHEN, SYDVKM. The CDR3 sequence is 12 residues long. DNA for the CDR3: TGTGCCAGCAGTCAAGGGACTAGCCCCTACGTCTTC. This translates into CASSQGTSPYVF.

The chain is built from TRBV28 and TRBJ2-5; 8 bases are shared with TRBD2. The CDR3 is 13 amino acids. The trim removed 5 bases at V and 7 bases at J, leaving 6 bases unmatched. CDR1 is MDHEN, CDR2 SYDVKM, per germline. CDR3 in amino acids: CASSPGGRGTQYF. CDR3 DNA sequence: TGTGCCAGCAGTCCGGGGGGGCGGGGGACCCAGTACTTC.